This TCR beta chain was sequenced during a study of T cell responses to AZD1222 COVID-19 vaccine. Study results and limitations: Baseline seropositives among AZD1222 recipients totaled only five to seven. CD4 TCRs associated with vaccination spanned spike, dominating at 160-218 and 743-854. Females outnumbered males among donors, who were mostly white British; clonal diversity was possibly underestimated.

Trimming removed 4 bases at V and 4 bases at J, with 10 bases between. Germline assignment: CDR1 LGHDT and CDR2 YNNKEL (reference sequence). The length of the CDR3 is 13 residues. Remarks on this clone: Its antigen is undetermined.

The assay was immunoSEQ multiplex PCR, and TCRdb's table has in-frame clones only and misses some. Among 190,000 or so clones listed, approximately 90% were seen once. The specimen was peripheral blood, collected 28 days after the second AZD1222 dose. The rearrangement joins TRBV3-1 (or the pseudogene TRBV3-2) to TRBJ1-2; D is uncertain. This sequence originates from an adult who received the AZD1222 COVID-19 vaccine. CDR3 residues: CASSPRELYGYTF. CDR3 nucleotides: TGTGCCAGCAGCCCCCGGGAGCTCTATGGCTACACCTTC.